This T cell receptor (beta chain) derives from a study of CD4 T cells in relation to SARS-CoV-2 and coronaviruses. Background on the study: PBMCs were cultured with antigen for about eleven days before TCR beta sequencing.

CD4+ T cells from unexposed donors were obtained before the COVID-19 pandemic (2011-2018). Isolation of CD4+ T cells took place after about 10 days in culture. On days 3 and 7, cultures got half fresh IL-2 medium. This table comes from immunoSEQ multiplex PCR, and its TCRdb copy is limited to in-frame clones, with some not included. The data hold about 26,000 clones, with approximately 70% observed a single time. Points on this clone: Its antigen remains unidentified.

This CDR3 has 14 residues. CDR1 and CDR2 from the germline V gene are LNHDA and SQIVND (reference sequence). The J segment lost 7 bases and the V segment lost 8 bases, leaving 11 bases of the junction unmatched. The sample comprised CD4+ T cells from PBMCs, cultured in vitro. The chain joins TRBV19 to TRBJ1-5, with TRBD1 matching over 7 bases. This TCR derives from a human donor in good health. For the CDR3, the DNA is TGTGCCAGTGGAAAGACAGGGCAGGGACAGCCCCAGCATTTT. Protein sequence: CASGKTGQGQPQHF.